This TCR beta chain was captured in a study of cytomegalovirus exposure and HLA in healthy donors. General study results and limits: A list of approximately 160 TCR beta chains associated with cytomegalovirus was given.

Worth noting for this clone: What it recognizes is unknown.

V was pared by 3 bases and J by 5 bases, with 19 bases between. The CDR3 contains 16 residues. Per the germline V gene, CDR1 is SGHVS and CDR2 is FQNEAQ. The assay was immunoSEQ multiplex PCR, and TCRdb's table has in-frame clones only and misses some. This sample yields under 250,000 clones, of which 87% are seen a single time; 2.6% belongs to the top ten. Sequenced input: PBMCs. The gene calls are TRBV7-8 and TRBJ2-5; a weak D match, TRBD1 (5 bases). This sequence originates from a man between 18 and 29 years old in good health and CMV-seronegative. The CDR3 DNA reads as TGTGCCAGCAGCTTCAGGGCTTTTTGGCCAACTGAGACCCAGTACTTC. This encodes CASSFRAFWPTETQYF.